This T cell receptor (beta chain) was recovered during a study of blood T cells in healthy people across ages. Study-level background: In model experiments, template switching was able to capture about one barcoded beta molecule for every two T cells that were present.

Together with a sample-barcoded 5' primer, a J-beta primer mix was included in a second PCR lasting about 6 to 12 cycles. In TCRdb, the 5' RACE reads were re-called with MiXCR into one record per CDR3 protein. The table has about 680,000 distinct CDR3 sequences, roughly 49% seen once. The V segment lost 1 base and the J segment 9 bases; nucleotides outside the gene matches: 7. This CDR3 spans 16 amino acids. The V gene's germline CDR1 is LGHNA and CDR2 YSLEER. For this clonotype: The antigen is unknown.

Study-level findings and limits: Versus aged donors, long-lived donors had higher diversity and more naive CD4+ cells.

Researchers collected ten milliliters of peripheral blood from every single donor. This receptor was identified in a woman aged 55-70 years in good health. The chain couples TRBV4-3 to TRBJ1-6; TRBD1 matches 9 bases. The sample comprised blood. CDR3 region: CASSQGPGQGSSPLHF. The CDR3, as DNA: TGCGCCAGCAGCCAAGGTCCGGGACAGGGAAGTTCACCCCTCCACTTT.